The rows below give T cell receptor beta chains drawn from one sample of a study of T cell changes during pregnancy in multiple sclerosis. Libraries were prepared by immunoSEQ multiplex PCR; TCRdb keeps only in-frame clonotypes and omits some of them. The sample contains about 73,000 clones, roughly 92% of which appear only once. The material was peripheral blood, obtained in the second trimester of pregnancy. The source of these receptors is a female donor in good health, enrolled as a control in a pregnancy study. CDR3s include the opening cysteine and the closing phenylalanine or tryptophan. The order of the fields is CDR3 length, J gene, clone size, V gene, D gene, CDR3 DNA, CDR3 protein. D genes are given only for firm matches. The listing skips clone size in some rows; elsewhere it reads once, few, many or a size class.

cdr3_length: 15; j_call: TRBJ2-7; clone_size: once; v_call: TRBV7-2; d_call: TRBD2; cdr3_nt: TGTGCCAGCAGCTCCGGCGGGGGGGCCGGGAACGAGCAGTACTTC; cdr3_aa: CASSSGGGAGNEQYF
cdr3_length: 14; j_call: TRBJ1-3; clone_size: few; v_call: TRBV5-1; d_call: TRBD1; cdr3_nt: TGCGCCAGCAGCTGGGGGACAGGAGGAAACACCATATATTTT; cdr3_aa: CASSWGTGGNTIYF
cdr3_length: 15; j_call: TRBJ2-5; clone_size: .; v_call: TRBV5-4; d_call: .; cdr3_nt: TGTGCCAGCAGCCCCGAATCCGGGGGAAAAGAGACCCAGTACTTC; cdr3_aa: CASSPESGGKETQYF
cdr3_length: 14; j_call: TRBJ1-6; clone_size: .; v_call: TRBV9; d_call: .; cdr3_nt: TGTGCCAGCTCGGTCGACCATGGAGATTCACCCCTCCACTTT; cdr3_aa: CASSVDHGDSPLHF
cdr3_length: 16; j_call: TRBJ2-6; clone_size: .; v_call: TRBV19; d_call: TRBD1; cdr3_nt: TGTGCCAGTAGTAGGACAGGGGAGACTGGGGCCAACGTCCTGACTTTC; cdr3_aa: CASSRTGETGANVLTF
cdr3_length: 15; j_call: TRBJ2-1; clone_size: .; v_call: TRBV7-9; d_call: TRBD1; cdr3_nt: TGTGCCAGCAGCTCCGGGACAGCAAGTTCCAATGAGCAGTTCTTC; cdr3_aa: CASSSGTASSNEQFF
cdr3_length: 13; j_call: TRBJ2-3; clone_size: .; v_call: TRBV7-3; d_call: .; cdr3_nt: TGTGCCAGCAGCTATATGCACTTAGATACGCAGTATTTT; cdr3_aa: CASSYMHLDTQYF
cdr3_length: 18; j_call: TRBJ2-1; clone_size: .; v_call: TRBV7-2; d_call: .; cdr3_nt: TGTGCCAGCAGCTCACCCTGGACAGACGGTAGCTCCTACAATGAGCAGTTCTTC; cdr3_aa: CASSSPWTDGSSYNEQFF
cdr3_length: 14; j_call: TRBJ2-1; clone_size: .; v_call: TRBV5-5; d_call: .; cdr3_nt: TGTGCCAGCAGCCGCATCCCCGGGGACAATGAGCAGTTCTTC; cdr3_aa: CASSRIPGDNEQFF
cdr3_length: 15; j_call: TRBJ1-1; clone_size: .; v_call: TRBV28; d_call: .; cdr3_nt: TGTGCCAGCAGTCCCAGACAGTACCAGGCCACTGAAGCTTTCTTT; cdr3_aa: CASSPRQYQATEAFF
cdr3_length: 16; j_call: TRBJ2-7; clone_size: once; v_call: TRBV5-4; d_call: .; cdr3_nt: TGTGCCAGCAGCGGGACCGCGGGGGCCCCTTCACCCGAGCAGTACTTC; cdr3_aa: CASSGTAGAPSPEQYF
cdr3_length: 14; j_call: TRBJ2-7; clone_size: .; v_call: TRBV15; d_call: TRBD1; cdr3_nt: TGTGCCACCAGCAGAGAACAGGGGACCCTCGAGCAGTACTTC; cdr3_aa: CATSREQGTLEQYF
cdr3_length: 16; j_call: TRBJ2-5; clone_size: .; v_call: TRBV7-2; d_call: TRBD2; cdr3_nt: TGTGCCACCCCAGCCATGGCCGGGGGGGCCGGTGAGACCCAGTACTTC; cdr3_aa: CATPAMAGGAGETQYF
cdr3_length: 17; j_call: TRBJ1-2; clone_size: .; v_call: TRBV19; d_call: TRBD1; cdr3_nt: TGTGCCAGTAGAACACCGGGACAGGGGCCCAAAAACTATGGCTACACCTTC; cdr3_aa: CASRTPGQGPKNYGYTF
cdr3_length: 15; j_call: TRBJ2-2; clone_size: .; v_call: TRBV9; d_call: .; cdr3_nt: TGTGCCAGCAGCTCCAAGGGGGGGCAGGGCGGGGAGCTGTTTTTT; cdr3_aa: CASSSKGGQGGELFF
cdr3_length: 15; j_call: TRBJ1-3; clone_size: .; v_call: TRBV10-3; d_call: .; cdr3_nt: TGTGCCACCAAGGGGCTGCGGAGCTCTGGAAACACCATATATTTT; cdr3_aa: CATKGLRSSGNTIYF
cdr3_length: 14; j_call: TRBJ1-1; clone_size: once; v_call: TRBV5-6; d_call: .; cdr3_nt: TGTGCCAGCAGCTTGGGGGGGCAGAACACTGAAGCTTTCTTT; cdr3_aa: CASSLGGQNTEAFF
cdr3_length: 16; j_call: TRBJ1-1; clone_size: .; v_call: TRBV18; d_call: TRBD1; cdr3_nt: TGTGCCAGCTCACCCCTACCTTGGACAGGGACGGCTGAAGCTTTCTTT; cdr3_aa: CASSPLPWTGTAEAFF
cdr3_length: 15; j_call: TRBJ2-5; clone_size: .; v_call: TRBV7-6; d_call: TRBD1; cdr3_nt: TGTGCCAGCAGCTCCGGGACAGGGGGCCAAGAGACCCAGTACTTC; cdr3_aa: CASSSGTGGQETQYF
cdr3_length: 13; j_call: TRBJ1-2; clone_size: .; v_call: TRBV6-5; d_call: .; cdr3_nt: TGTGCCAGCAGCCGGGAACCAAACTATGGCTACACCTTC; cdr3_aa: CASSREPNYGYTF
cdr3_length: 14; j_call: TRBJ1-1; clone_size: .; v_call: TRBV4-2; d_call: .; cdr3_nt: TGTGCCAGCAGCCAAGAAATTATGAACACTGAAGCTTTCTTT; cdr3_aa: CASSQEIMNTEAFF
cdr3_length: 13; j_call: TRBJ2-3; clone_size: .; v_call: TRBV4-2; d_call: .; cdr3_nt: TGTGCCAGCAGAGAGGGAAGCACAGATACGCAGTATTTT; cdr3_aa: CASREGSTDTQYF
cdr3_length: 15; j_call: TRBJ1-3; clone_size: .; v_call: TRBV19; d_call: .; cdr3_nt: TGTGCCAGTAGTGTTAGGAGGGGTACTGGAAACACCATATATTTT; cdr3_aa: CASSVRRGTGNTIYF
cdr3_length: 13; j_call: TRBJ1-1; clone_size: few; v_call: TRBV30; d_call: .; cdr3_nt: TGTGCCTGGAAACGAGACGCAGGCACTGAAGCTTTCTTT; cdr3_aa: CAWKRDAGTEAFF
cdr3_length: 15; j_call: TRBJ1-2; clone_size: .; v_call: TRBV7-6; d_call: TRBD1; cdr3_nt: TGTGCCAGCAGCTTAGTGACAGGGACTAACTATGGCTACACCTTC; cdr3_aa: CASSLVTGTNYGYTF
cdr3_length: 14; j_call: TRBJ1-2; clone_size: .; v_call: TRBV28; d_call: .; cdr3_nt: TGTGCCAGCAGTTTAAAGGCGGTAGTTGGTGGCTACACCTTC; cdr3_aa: CASSLKAVVGGYTF
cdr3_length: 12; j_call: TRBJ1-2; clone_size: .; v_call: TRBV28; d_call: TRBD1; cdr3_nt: TGTGCCAGCATTCAGGGGGCGAGTGGCTACACCTTC; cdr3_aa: CASIQGASGYTF
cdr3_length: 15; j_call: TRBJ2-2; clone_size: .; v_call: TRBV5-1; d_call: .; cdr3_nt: TGCGCCAGCAGAGGGACAAACCCGAACACCGGGGAGCTGTTTTTT; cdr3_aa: CASRGTNPNTGELFF
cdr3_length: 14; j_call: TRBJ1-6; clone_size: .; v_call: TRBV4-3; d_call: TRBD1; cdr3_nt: TGCGCCAGCAGCCAAGCTACAGGGGGTTCACCCCTCCACTTT; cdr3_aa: CASSQATGGSPLHF
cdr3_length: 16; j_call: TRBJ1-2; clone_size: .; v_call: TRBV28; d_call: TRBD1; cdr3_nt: TGTGCCAGCAGTGACGGGACAGGGGTTTATAACTATGGCTACACCTTC; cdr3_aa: CASSDGTGVYNYGYTF
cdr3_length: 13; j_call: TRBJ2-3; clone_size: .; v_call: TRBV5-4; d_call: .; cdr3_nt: TGTGCCAGCAGCGCTAAGATGACAGATACGCAGTATTTT; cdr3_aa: CASSAKMTDTQYF
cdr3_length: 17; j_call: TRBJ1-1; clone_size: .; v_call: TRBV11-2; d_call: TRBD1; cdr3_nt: TGTGCCAGCAGCCCCCCCGGGACAGGGATAATGAACACTGAAGCTTTCTTT; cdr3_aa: CASSPPGTGIMNTEAFF
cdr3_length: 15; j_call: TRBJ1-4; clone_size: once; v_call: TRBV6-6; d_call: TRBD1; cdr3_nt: TGTGCCAGCAGTGGTCCCAGGGACAGGGTTGAAAAACTGTTTTTT; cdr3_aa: CASSGPRDRVEKLFF
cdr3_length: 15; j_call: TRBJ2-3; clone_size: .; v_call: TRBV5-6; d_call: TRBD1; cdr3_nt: TGTGCCAGCAGCCCGGGACAGGGTAGAGGGGATACGCAGTATTTT; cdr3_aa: CASSPGQGRGDTQYF
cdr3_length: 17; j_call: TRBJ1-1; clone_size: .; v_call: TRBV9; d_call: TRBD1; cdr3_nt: TGTGCCAGCAGCCCTGGACAGGCCCAGGGTTGGGTCACTGAAGCTTTCTTT; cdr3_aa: CASSPGQAQGWVTEAFF
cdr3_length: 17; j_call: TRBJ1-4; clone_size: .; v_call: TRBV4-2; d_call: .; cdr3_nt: TGTGCCAGCAGCCTCCTTGGGGCAGAAGCAACTAATGAAAAACTGTTTTTT; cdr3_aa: CASSLLGAEATNEKLFF
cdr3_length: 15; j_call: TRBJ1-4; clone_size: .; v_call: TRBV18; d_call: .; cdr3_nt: TGTGCCAGCTCACCGTACACCTCCCCTAATGAAAAACTGTTTTTT; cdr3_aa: CASSPYTSPNEKLFF
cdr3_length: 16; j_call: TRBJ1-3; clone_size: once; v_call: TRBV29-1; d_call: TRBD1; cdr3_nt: TGCAGCGTTGTAGTGTGGACAGGCGGAACTGGAAACACCATATATTTT; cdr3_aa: CSVVVWTGGTGNTIYF
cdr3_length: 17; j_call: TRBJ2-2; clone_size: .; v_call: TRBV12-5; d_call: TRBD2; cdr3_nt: TGTGCTAGTGGTGGCCCTCTAGCGGGGGTGAACACCGGGGAGCTGTTTTTT; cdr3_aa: CASGGPLAGVNTGELFF
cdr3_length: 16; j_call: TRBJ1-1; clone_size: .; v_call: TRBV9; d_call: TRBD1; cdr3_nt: TGTGCCAGCAGCTTAGGACAGGGGGCGCCCGCCCCTGAAGCTTTCTTT; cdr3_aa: CASSLGQGAPAPEAFF
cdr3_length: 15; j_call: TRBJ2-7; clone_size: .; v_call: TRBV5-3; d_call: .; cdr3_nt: TGTGCCAGAAGCCTCGGAGGAGGTCATCGGGACGAGCAGTACTTC; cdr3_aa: CARSLGGGHRDEQYF
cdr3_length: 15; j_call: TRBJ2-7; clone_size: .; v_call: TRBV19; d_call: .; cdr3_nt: TGTGCCAGTAGTATAGGAGGGGGGGGATTCTACGAGCAGTACTTC; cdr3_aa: CASSIGGGGFYEQYF
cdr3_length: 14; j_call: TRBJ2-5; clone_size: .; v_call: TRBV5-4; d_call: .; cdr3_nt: TGTGCCAGCAGCTTGCGGGACATTCAAGAGACCCAGTACTTC; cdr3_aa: CASSLRDIQETQYF
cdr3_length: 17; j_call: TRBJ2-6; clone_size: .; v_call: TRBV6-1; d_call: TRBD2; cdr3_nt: TGTGCCAGCAGTGAGGGGGGGGAATACTCTGGGGCCAACGTCCTGACTTTC; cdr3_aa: CASSEGGEYSGANVLTF
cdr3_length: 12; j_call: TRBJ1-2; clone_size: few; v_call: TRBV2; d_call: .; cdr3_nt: TGTGCCAGCATGTCGGGAGATTATGGCTACACCTTC; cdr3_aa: CASMSGDYGYTF
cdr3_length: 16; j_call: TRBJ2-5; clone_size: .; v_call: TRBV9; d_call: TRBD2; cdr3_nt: TGTGCCAGCAGCGTAGGGACCCGGGGAGGGCAAGAGACCCAGTACTTC; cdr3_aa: CASSVGTRGGQETQYF
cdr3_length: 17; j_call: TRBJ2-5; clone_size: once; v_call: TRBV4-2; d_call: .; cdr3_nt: TGTGCCAGCAGCCCGACTGGTCCGGCGGCGGGTCAAGAGACCCAGTACTTC; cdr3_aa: CASSPTGPAAGQETQYF
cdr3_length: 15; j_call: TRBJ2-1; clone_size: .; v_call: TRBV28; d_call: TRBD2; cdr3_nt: TGTGCCAGCAGTATAGGACTAGCGGGGGGGCATGAGCAGTTCTTC; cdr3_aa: CASSIGLAGGHEQFF
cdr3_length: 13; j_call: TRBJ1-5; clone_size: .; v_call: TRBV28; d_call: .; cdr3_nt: TGTGCCAGCAGTCCCCTAGGCAATCAGCCCCAGCATTTT; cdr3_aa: CASSPLGNQPQHF
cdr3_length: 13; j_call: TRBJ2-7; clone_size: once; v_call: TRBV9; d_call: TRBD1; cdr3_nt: TGTGCCAGCAGCGGCGGGACAGGGGACGAGCAGTACTTC; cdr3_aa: CASSGGTGDEQYF